This note documents a single TCR beta chain sequence. The antigen remains undetermined. Germline loops: CDR1 SGHTA, CDR2 FQGNSA. The CDR3 contains 15 residues. V was cut by 4 bases and J by 6 bases, with 13 bases left in between. The data were taken from a study of long-term antiretroviral therapy in people with HIV. Findings and caveats of the study: Repertoires in HIV (unlike those of controls) had narrower CDR3 length ranges. Diversity went up after ART and still fell short of transplant donor controls.

The run of the v3.0 immunoSEQ assay was at survey level. Some clones are missing from TCRdb's copy, which holds only in-frame ones; the method was immunoSEQ multiplex PCR. The table has under 5,500 clones, more than 70% seen once. The clonotype was recovered from a woman between 45 and 60 years old with HIV. V is TRBV7-2 and J is TRBJ1-6; no definite D call. The sequences come from unsorted PBMCs, collected 1.3 years after starting antiretroviral therapy. CDR3 region: CASSSSDGRNSPLHF. For the CDR3, the DNA is TGTGCCAGCAGCTCATCCGACGGTCGTAATTCACCCCTCCACTTT. The full variable domain, its missing parts supplied by reference TRBV7-2 and TRBJ1-6, is GAGVSQSPSNKVTEKGKDVELRCDPISGHTALYWYRQSLGQGLEFLIYFQGNSAPDKSGLPSDRFSAERTGGSVSTLTIQRTQQEDSAVYLCASSSSDGRNSPLHFGNGTRLTVT.